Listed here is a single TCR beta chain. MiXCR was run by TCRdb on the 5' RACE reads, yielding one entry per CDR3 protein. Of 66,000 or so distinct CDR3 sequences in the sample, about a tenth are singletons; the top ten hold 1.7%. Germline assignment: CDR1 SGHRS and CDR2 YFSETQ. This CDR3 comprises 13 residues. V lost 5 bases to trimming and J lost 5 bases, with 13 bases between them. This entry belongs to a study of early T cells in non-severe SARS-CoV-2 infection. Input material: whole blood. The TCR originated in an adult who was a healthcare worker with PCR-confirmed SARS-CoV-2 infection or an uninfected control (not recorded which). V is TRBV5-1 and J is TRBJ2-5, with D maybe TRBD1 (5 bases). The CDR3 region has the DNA TGCGCCAGCAGTTTAGGGGCTCGGGAGACCCAGTACTTC. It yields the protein CASSLGARETQYF.